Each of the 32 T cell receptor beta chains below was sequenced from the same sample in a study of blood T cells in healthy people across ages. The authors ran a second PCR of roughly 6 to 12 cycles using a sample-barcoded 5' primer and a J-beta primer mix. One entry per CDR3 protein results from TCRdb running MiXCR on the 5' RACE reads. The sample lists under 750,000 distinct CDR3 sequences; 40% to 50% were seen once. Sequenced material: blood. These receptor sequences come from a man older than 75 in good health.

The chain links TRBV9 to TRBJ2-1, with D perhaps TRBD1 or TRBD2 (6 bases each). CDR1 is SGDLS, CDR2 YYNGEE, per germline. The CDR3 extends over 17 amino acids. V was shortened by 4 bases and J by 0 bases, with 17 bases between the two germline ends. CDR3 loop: CASSTERGTPSYNEQFF. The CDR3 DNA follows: TGTGCCAGCAGCACCGAGAGGGGGACTCCCTCCTACAATGAGCAGTTCTTC.

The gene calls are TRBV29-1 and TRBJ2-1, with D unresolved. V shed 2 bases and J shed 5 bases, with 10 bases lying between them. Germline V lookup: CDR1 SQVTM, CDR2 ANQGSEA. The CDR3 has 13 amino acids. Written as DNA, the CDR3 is TGCAGCGTTGAATCCAGGTTCCACAATGAGCAGTTCTTC. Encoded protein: CSVESRFHNEQFF.

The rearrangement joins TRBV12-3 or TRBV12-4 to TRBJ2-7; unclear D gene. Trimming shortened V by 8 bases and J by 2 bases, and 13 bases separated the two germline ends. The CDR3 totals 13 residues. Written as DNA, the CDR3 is TGTGCCAGCTCCGACTTCAATACCTACGAGCAGTACTTC. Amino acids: CASSDFNTYEQYF.

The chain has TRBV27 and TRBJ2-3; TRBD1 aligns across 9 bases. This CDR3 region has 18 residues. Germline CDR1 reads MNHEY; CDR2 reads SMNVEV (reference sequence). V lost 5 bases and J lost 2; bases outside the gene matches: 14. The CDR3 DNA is TGTGCCAGCAGTCCTCTCGGCCGGGACAGGGTTCCCACAGATACGCAGTATTTT. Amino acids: CASSPLGRDRVPTDTQYF.

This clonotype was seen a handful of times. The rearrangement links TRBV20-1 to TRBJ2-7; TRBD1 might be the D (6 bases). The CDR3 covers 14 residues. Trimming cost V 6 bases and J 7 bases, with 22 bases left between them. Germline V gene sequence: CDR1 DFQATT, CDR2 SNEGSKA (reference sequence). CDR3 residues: CSATRQAPSREQYF. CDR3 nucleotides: TGCAGTGCGACAAGACAGGCACCCTCTAGGGAGCAGTACTTC.

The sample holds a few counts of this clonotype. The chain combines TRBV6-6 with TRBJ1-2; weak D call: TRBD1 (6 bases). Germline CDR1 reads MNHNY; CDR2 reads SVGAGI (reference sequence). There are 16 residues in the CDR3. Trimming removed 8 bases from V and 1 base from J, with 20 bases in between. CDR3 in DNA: TGTGCCAGCGGGGAAAGACCGGGACACCTTAACTATGGCTACACCTTC. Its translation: CASGERPGHLNYGYTF.

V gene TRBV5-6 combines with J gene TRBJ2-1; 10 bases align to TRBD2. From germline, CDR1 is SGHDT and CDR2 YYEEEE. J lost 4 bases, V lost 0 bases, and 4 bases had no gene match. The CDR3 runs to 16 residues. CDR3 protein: CASSLGGLALYNEQFF. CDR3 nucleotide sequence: TGTGCCAGCAGCTTGGGGGGACTAGCGCTATACAATGAGCAGTTCTTC.

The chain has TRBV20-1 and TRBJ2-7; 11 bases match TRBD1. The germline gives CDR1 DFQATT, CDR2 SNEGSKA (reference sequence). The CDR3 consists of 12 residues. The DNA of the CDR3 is TGCAGGCCGGGACAGGGGGTCTACGAGCAGTACTTC. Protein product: CRPGQGVYEQYF.

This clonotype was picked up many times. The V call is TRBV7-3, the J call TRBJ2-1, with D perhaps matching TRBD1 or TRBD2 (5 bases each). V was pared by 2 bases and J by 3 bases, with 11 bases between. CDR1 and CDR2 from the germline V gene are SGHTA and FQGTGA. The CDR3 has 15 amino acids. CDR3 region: CASSLEEGNYNEQFF. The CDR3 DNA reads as TGTGCCAGCAGCTTAGAAGAGGGGAACTACAATGAGCAGTTCTTC. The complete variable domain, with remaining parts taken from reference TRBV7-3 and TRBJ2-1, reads GAGVSQTPSNKVTEKGKYVELRCDPISGHTALYWYRQSLGQGPEFLIYFQGTGAADDSGLPNDRFFAVRPEGSVSTLKIQRTERGDSAVYLCASSLEEGNYNEQFFGPGTRLTVL.

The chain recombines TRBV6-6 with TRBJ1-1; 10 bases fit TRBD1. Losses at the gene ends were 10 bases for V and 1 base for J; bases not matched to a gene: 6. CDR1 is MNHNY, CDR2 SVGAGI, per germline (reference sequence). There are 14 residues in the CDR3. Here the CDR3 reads CATRGQGENTEAFF. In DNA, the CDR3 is TGTGCCACCCGTGGACAGGGGGAGAACACTGAAGCTTTCTTT.

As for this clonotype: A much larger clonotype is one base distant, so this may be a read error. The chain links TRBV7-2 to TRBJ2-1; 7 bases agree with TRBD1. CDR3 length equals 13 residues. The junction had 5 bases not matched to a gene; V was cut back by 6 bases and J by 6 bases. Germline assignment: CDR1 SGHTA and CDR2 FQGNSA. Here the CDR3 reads CASRDQGVNEQFF. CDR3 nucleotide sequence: TGTGCCAGCAGAGACCAGGGGGTCAATGAGCAGTTCTTC.

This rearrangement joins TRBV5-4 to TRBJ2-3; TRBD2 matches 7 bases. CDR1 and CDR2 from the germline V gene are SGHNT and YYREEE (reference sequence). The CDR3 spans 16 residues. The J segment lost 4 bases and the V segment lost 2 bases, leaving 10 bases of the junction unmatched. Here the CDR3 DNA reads TGTGCCAGCAGCTTAGCTGCGGGGAGGGGTTCAGATACGCAGTATTTT. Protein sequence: CASSLAAGRGSDTQYF.

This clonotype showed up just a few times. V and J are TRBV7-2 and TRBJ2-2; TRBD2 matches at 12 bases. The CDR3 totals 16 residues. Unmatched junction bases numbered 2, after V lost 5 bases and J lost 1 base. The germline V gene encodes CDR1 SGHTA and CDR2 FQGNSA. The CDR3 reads CASSKLAGGNTGELFF. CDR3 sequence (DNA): TGTGCCAGCAGCAAACTAGCGGGAGGGAACACCGGGGAGCTGTTTTTT.

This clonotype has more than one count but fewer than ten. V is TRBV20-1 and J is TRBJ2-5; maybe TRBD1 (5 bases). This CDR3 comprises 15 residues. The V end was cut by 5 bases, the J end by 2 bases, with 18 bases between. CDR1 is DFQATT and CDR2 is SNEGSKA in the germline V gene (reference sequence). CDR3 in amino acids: CSARQETASQETQYF. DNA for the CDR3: TGCAGTGCTCGCCAAGAGACAGCAAGTCAAGAGACCCAGTACTTC.

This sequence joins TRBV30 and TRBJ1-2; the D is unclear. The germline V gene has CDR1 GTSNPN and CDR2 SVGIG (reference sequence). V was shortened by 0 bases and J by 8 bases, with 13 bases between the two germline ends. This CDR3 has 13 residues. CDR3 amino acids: CAWSVIAPGGYTF. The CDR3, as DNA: TGTGCCTGGAGTGTCATAGCCCCAGGAGGCTACACCTTC.

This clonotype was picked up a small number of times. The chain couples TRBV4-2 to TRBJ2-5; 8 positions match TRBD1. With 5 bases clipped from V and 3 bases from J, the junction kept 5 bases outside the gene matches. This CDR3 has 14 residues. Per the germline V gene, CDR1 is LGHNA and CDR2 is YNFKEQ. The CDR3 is CASSSSTGEETQYF. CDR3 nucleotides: TGTGCCAGCAGCTCCTCGACAGGGGAAGAGACCCAGTACTTC.

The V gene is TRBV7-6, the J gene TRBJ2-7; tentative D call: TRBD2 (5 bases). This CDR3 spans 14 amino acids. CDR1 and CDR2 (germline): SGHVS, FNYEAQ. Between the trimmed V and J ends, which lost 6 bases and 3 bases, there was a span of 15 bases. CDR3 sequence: CASSPEGGLYEQYF. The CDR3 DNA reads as TGTGCCAGCAGTCCCGAGGGTGGTCTCTACGAGCAGTACTTC.

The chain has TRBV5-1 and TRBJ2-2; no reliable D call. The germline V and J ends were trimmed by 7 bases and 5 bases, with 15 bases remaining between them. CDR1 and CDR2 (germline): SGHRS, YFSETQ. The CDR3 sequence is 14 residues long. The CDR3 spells CASGSREATGELFF. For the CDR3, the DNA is TGCGCCAGCGGCTCAAGAGAAGCAACCGGGGAGCTGTTTTTT.

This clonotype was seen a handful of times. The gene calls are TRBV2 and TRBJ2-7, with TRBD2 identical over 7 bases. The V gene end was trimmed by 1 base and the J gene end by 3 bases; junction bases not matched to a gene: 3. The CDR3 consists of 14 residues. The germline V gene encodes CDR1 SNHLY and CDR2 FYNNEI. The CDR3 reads CASSEGGSFYEQYF. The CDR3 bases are TGTGCCAGCAGTGAAGGCGGGAGTTTCTACGAGCAGTACTTC.

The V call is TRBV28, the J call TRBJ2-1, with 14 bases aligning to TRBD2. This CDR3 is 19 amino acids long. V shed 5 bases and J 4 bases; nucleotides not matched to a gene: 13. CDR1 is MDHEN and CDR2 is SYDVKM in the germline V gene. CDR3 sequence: CASSPPGLAGVGGYNEQFF. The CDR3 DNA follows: TGTGCCAGCAGTCCACCGGGACTAGCGGGAGTGGGGGGATACAATGAGCAGTTCTTC.

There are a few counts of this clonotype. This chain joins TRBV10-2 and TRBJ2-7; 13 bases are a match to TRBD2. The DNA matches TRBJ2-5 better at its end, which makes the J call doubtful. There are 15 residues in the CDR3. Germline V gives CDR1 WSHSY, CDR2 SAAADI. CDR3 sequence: CASAGTSGVQGTQYF. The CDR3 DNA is TGCGCCAGCGCAGGGACTAGCGGGGTTCAGGGGACCCAGTACTTC.

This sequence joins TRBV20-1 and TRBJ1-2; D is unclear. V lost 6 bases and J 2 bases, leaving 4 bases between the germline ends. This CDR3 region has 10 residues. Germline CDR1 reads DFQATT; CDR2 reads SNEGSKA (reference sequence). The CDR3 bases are TGCAGTGCGCACAACTATGGCTACACCTTC. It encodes CSAHNYGYTF.

CDR3 loop: CAWGSGGTEKLFF. The CDR3 nucleotides are TGTGCCTGGGGAAGTGGAGGGACTGAAAAACTGTTTTTT. J is TRBJ1-4 and V is TRBV30; perhaps TRBD1 as D (5 bases). Germline lookup yields CDR1 GTSNPN and CDR2 SVGIG (reference sequence). This CDR3 is built from 13 residues. V shed 5 bases and J shed 7 bases, with 14 bases lying between them.

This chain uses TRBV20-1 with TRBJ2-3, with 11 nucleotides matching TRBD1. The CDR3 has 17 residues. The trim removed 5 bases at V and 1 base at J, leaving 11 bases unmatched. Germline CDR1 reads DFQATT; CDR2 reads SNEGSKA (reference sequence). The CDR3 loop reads CSAEGGTGGVGTDTQYF. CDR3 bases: TGCAGTGCTGAGGGGGGGACAGGGGGTGTCGGCACAGATACGCAGTATTTT.

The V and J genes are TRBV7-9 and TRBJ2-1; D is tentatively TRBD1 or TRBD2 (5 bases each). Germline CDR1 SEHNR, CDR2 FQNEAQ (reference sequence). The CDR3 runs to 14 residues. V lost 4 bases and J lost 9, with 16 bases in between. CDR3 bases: TGTGCCAGCAGCTCCCCCCGGTCTGGGGGTGAGCAGTTCTTC. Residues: CASSSPRSGGEQFF.

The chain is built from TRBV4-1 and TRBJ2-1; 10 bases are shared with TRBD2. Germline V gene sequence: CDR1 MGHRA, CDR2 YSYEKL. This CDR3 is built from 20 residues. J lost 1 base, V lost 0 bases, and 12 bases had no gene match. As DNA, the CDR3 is TGCGCCAGCAGCCAAGATACCCCTAGCGGGGGACTTCTATCCTACAATGAGCAGTTCTTC. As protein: CASSQDTPSGGLLSYNEQFF.

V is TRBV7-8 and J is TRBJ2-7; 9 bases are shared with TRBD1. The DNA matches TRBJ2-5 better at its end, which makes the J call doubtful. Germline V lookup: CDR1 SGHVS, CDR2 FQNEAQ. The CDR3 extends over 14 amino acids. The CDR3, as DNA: TGTGCCAGCAGCTCCTTGGGACAGGGACAGACCCAGTACTTC. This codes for CASSSLGQGQTQYF.

The CDR3 loop is CASSPLGQPQHF. CDR3 DNA sequence: TGTGCCAGCAGCCCCCTGGGTCAGCCCCAGCATTTT. The chain combines TRBV3-1 with TRBJ1-5; D is ambiguous. CDR1 is LGHDT and CDR2 is YNNKEL in the germline V gene (reference sequence). Deletions cut 4 bases from V and 6 bases from J, with 7 bases between. The CDR3 covers 12 residues.

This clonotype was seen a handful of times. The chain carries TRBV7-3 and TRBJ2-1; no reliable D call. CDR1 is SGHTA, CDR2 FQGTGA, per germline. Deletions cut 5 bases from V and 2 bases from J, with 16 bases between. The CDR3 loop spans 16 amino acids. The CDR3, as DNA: TGTGCCAGCAGCCTCCATTGGAGTGCCGCCTACAATGAGCAGTTCTTC. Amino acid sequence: CASSLHWSAAYNEQFF.

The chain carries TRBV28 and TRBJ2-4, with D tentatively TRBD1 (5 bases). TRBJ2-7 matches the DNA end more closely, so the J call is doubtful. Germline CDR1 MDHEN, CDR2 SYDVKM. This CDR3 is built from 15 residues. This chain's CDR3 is CASSPAPGTGDEQYF. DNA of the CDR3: TGTGCCAGCAGTCCAGCCCCTGGAACAGGCGACGAGCAGTACTTC.

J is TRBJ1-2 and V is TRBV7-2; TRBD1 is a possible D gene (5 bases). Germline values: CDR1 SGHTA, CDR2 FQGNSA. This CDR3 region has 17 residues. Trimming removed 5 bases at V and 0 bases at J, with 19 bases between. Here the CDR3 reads CASSIQLPDRTNYGYTF. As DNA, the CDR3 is TGTGCCAGCAGCATCCAATTACCCGACAGAACTAACTATGGCTACACCTTC.

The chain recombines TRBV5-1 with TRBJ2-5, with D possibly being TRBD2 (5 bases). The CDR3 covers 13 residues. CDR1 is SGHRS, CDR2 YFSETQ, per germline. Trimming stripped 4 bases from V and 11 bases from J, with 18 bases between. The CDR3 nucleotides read TGCGCCAGCAGCCCCCTTAGCGCCAATGAGCAGTACTTC. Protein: CASSPLSANEQYF. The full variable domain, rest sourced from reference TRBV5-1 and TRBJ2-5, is KAGVTQTPRYLIKTRGQQVTLSCSPISGHRSVSWYQQTPGQGLQFLFEYFSETQRNKGNFPGRFSGRQFSNSRSEMNVSTLELGDSALYLCASSPLSANEQYFGPGTRLLVL.